This T cell receptor beta chain was documented in a study of T cells after yellow fever vaccination. Findings of the study overall: Reappearance after the booster was observed for most primary-vaccination clones (roughly 97% CD4, over 70% CD8). A small share of clonotypes appeared in both CD4 and CD8 compartments. Researchers report a weaker secondary response that nonetheless peaked faster, day 5 versus 15.

Production of TCR cDNA was by 5'RACE template switching, which also added a universal primer site and UMIs. TCRdb re-derived calls from the 5' RACE reads in MiXCR, one entry per CDR3 protein. The sample carries a few hundred thousand distinct CDR3 sequences, around a tenth recorded once. This clonotype was observed many times. Its antigen is currently unknown. In germline, CDR1 is DFQATT, CDR2 SNEGSKA (reference sequence). V lost 4 bases and J 5 bases, leaving 14 bases between the germline ends. CDR3 length: 13 residues. The source material was PBMCs, sampled on the day of the first yellow fever vaccination. The sequence was collected from a man younger than 35 who received the YFV17D yellow fever vaccine. J is TRBJ2-5 and V is TRBV20-1; D is tentatively TRBD1 or TRBD2 (5 bases each). The CDR3 DNA reads as TGCAGTGCTAAGCGCCGGGGCGGGGAGACCCAGTACTTC. It specifies CSAKRRGGETQYF.